Listed here is a single T cell receptor beta chain. CDR1 and CDR2 (germline): SGHRS, YFSETQ. J lost 3 bases, V lost 4 bases, and 10 bases had no gene match. CDR3 length: 16 residues. This specimen comes from a study of blood T cell repertoires in COVID-19. Study overall: Some COVID-19 samples were acute and others convalescent; all came from the United States, Italy and Spain. In each case, the material was cDNA or gDNA derived from T cells, B-cell-depleted T cells, or PBMCs.

In the original workflow: Quantification of nucleated cells was approximated via reference gene primer amplification. Measured with immunoSEQ multiplex PCR; TCRdb has only the in-frame clones, and not every one. The V and J calls and clone size are taken from that table; D and trimming were inferred from the DNA. Of some 54,000 clones in the sample, roughly 87% are singletons; the top ten hold about 2%. The V gene is TRBV5-1, the J gene TRBJ1-3, with 7 bases fitting TRBD1. This TCR was recovered from a woman in her sixties with acute or convalescent COVID-19. Input material: peripheral blood. DNA for the CDR3: TGCGCCAGCAGCCTGACAGGGCTAAAGTATGGAAACACCATATATTTT. Its protein product is CASSLTGLKYGNTIYF.